Listed here are 3 T cell receptor beta chains from one sample, sequenced in a study of CD8 T cells in Susac syndrome. RNA was extracted with the RNeasy kit, and a quantity of about 0.5 to 1 ug was reverse transcribed using random hexamers. TCRdb fed the immunoSEQ multiplex PCR reads into MiXCR, producing one record per CDR3 protein. The repertoire holds 77,000 or so distinct CDR3 sequences, approximately 94% seen once, with about 0.54% in the top ten. Input material: CD4+ T cells from PBMCs. The origin of the receptors is a human donor with Susac syndrome.

The V call is TRBV12-3 or TRBV12-4, the J call TRBJ1-5; maybe TRBD1 (6 bases). This CDR3 spans 15 amino acids. The ends were cut back, 5 bases at V and 9 bases at J, with 20 bases in the middle. CDR3 loop: CASSQPGAPSLPQHF. CDR3 coding DNA: TGTGCCAGCAGTCAACCAGGGGCCCCTAGTTTGCCCCAGCATTTT.

This chain joins TRBV6-6 and TRBJ1-5, with TRBD1 identical over 10 bases. CDR1 MNHNY and CDR2 SVGAGI come from the germline V gene (reference sequence). Unmatched junction bases numbered 7, after V lost 5 bases and J lost 3 bases. This CDR3 is 16 amino acids long. CDR3 bases: TGTGCCAGCAGTGCCCGGGACAGGGGTAACAATCAGCCCCAGCATTTT. Its translation: CASSARDRGNNQPQHF.

This chain links TRBV4-1 with TRBJ2-7; D unresolved. The CDR3 sequence is 13 residues long. Deletions cut 4 bases from V and 5 bases from J, with 12 bases between. Germline V gives CDR1 MGHRA, CDR2 YSYEKL. The chain's CDR3 is CASSPTPFHEQYF. CDR3 DNA: TGCGCCAGCAGCCCCACCCCCTTCCACGAGCAGTACTTC.